What follows is one T cell receptor (beta chain) and its context. Authors' data handling: By means of reference gene primer amplification, nucleated cell counts were estimated. The assay was immunoSEQ multiplex PCR, and TCRdb's table has in-frame clones only and misses some. V, J and clone size reflect that table, while D and trimming were determined from the DNA. Here the sample spans around 150,000 clones, roughly four fifths being singletons. The germline V gene encodes CDR1 SGHRS and CDR2 YFSETQ. Trimming shortened V by 0 bases and J by 8 bases, and 14 bases separated the two germline ends. The CDR3 has 15 amino acids. This entry is derived from a study of blood T cell repertoires in COVID-19.

Sequences were obtained from peripheral blood. The gene calls are TRBV5-1 and TRBJ1-4; D is undetermined. This sequence was found in a woman of 80 years or more with acute or convalescent COVID-19. CDR3 DNA: TGCGCCAGCAGCTTGGCCCCGGGGATGGTAGAAAAACTGTTTTTT. Encoded protein: CASSLAPGMVEKLFF.